This T cell receptor beta chain is from a study of OX40 agonist ivuxolimab in advanced cancers. Produced via immunoSEQ multiplex PCR; TCRdb's table is partial and in-frame only. The repertoire has 30,000 to 40,000 clones, 70% to 85% of them found once; the top ten carry 13% to 15%. V dropped 5 bases and J dropped 5; count of bases not matched to a gene: 22. This CDR3 contains 19 residues. Germline V gene data show CDR1 as SGHAT and CDR2 as FQNNGV. The starting material was CD4+ or CD8+ T cells sorted from blood, obtained in a trial of the OX40 agonist ivuxolimab. The clonotype originates from an adult with an advanced solid tumor such as melanoma, head and neck, liver or kidney cancer. The V call is TRBV11-2, the J call TRBJ2-5, with 8 bases fitting TRBD2. This CDR3 reads CASSKGGVVSGTTTETQYF. Here the CDR3 DNA reads TGTGCCAGCAGCAAGGGGGGGGTGGTTAGCGGGACAACGACGGAGACCCAGTACTTC.